The 30 T cell receptor beta chains presented below share a single source sample, sequenced in a study of blood T cells in healthy people across ages. The second PCR ran about 6 to 11 cycles with a sample-barcoded 5' primer and J-beta primers. TCRdb re-called the 5' RACE reads with MiXCR, one entry per CDR3 protein. The table lists more than 650,000 distinct CDR3 sequences, 25% to 30% of them singletons, with around 3% in the top ten. Another study also made use of these data, one on T cells of mothers and their children.

Sequencing was carried out using blood. Receptors originate from a boy aged 5-17 years in good health.

The sample holds a few counts of this clonotype. In DNA, the CDR3 is TGCAGTGCTAGCCTAGCGGGGGGTACCTACGAGCAGTACTTC. Translation: CSASLAGGTYEQYF. This chain uses TRBV20-1 with TRBJ2-7; TRBD2 agrees at 11 bases. The CDR3 loop spans 14 amino acids. V lost 3 bases, J lost 2 bases, and 3 bases stayed unmatched. Looked up from germline, CDR1 is DFQATT and CDR2 is SNEGSKA (reference sequence).

This chain joins TRBV10-2 and TRBJ2-3; 8 bases map to TRBD2. The CDR3 length is 15 residues. Germline V gives CDR1 WSHSY, CDR2 SAAADI. Trimming cost V 6 bases and J 1 base; bases outside gene matches: 6. CDR3 loop: CASSTSGPRTDTQYF. CDR3 bases: TGCGCCAGCAGCACTAGCGGCCCCCGCACAGATACGCAGTATTTT.

This clonotype was counted between two and nine times. This chain links TRBV10-3 with TRBJ2-1, with D unresolved. V shed 8 bases and J shed 0 bases, with 17 bases lying between them. Germline V CDR1 and CDR2: ENHRY, SYGVKD. The CDR3 spans 16 residues. The CDR3 DNA reads as TGTGCCATCGCTGACCCTGGCGAGAGCTCCTACAATGAGCAGTTCTTC. As protein: CAIADPGESSYNEQFF.

The sample holds many counts of this clonotype. The J gene is TRBJ2-4, the V gene TRBV18; D remains ambiguous. CDR3 length: 13 residues. The V gene's germline CDR1 is KGHSH and CDR2 LQKENI. Trimming stripped 5 bases from V and 0 bases from J, with 5 bases between. Here the CDR3 reads CASSSLAKNIQYF. DNA of the CDR3: TGTGCCAGCTCATCCCTAGCCAAAAACATTCAGTACTTC.

A note on this clonotype: One junction end does not reproduce the germline sequence, and a read error may be involved. The gene calls are TRBV18 and TRBJ2-3, with D hard to call. This CDR3 contains 15 residues. Germline V lookup: CDR1 KGHSH, CDR2 LQKENI. The CDR3 DNA follows: TGTCCCAGCTCACCGGTCGGCATGAGCACAGATACGCAGTATTTT. Encoded protein: CPSSPVGMSTDTQYF.

The table lists this clonotype with a few counts. This rearrangement joins TRBV4-1 to TRBJ2-3; weak D call: TRBD2 (6 bases). The CDR3 totals 12 residues. V dropped 8 bases and J dropped 7 bases, with 13 bases sitting between them. In germline, CDR1 is MGHRA, CDR2 YSYEKL. This chain's CDR3 is CASGRGSYTQYF. DNA of the CDR3: TGCGCCAGCGGACGGGGGAGTTATACGCAGTATTTT.

This chain joins TRBV4-2 and TRBJ2-6, with 9 bases identical to TRBD1. V trimming: 1 base; J trimming: 2 bases; junction bases outside the gene matches: 6. Per the germline V gene, CDR1 is LGHNA and CDR2 is YNFKEQ. The CDR3 extends over 18 amino acids. The CDR3 nucleotides read TGTGCCAGCAGCCAAGTACAGGGGGCGTTAGCTGGGGCCAACGTCCTGACTTTC. Its translation is CASSQVQGALAGANVLTF.

The rearrangement joins TRBV7-6 to TRBJ2-5, with D maybe TRBD2 (6 bases). TRBJ2-7 explains the end of the DNA better; the J call may be wrong. The V gene's germline CDR1 is SGHVS and CDR2 FNYEAQ. CDR3 length: 16 residues. CDR3 in DNA: TGTGCCAGCAGCTTAGAGGAGGGACGGACCCCTCGCGAGCAGTACTTC. Encoded protein: CASSLEEGRTPREQYF.

This clonotype was seen more than once but under ten times. The chain employs TRBV7-9 and TRBJ2-7; 8 positions match TRBD2. V was pared by 5 bases and J by 5 bases, with 8 bases of the junction left unmatched. Germline V lookup: CDR1 SEHNR, CDR2 FQNEAQ (reference sequence). The CDR3 length is 14 residues. The CDR3 sequence: CASSPRTSLDEQYF. CDR3 DNA: TGTGCCAGCAGCCCGCGGACTAGCTTGGACGAGCAGTACTTC.

This clonotype was seen just once. This CDR3 is CASSPTGGNYGYTF. The CDR3 nucleotides read TGTGCCAGCAGTCCCACAGGGGGGAATTATGGCTACACCTTC. The rearrangement uses TRBV6-5 and TRBJ1-2; 8 bases map to TRBD1. Per germline, CDR1 MNHEY and CDR2 SVGAGI. The CDR3 contains 14 residues. Unmatched junction bases numbered 7, after V lost 5 bases and J lost 5 bases.

V gene TRBV18 combines with J gene TRBJ2-3; no definite D call. The CDR3 contains 13 residues. Trimming shortened V by 5 bases and J by 2 bases, and 8 bases separated the two germline ends. Looked up from germline, CDR1 is KGHSH and CDR2 is LQKENI. The CDR3 protein is CASSNGSTDTQYF. CDR3 nucleotide sequence: TGTGCCAGCTCAAACGGGTCCACAGATACGCAGTATTTT.

This clonotype has just a few counts. V and J are TRBV3-1 and TRBJ1-1; D is possibly TRBD1 (5 bases). This CDR3 has 13 amino acids. The germline gives CDR1 LGHDT, CDR2 YNNKEL (reference sequence). Trimming shortened V by 0 bases and J by 6 bases, and 8 bases separated the two germline ends. CDR3 region: CASSQEGEPEAFF. In DNA form, the CDR3 reads TGTGCCAGCAGCCAAGAGGGGGAACCTGAAGCTTTCTTT.

The gene calls are TRBV9 and TRBJ2-5, with 10 bases fitting TRBD2. The germline V gene encodes CDR1 SGDLS and CDR2 YYNGEE. This CDR3 has 16 residues. V shed 0 bases and J 3 bases; nucleotides not matched to a gene: 5. This CDR3 is CASSVESGGAKETQYF. CDR3 in DNA: TGTGCCAGCAGCGTAGAAAGCGGGGGGGCGAAAGAGACCCAGTACTTC.

The rearrangement uses TRBV4-1 and TRBJ2-3; tentative D call: TRBD1 (6 bases). The CDR3 loop spans 14 amino acids. V was shortened by 1 base and J by 6 bases, with 11 bases between the two germline ends. Germline lookup yields CDR1 MGHRA and CDR2 YSYEKL. The CDR3 nucleotides are TGCGCCAGCAGCCAAGCTTTAAGGGGGGATACGCAGTATTTT. Translation: CASSQALRGDTQYF.

Concerning this clonotype: An end of the junction does not agree with germline; a read error may underlie this. CDR3 amino acids: CASSGRTSGSTDTHYF. In DNA, the CDR3 is TGCGCCAGCAGCGGGAGGACTAGCGGTAGCACAGATACGCATTATTTT. The V gene is TRBV5-1, the J gene TRBJ2-3; 10 nucleotides agree with TRBD2. CDR1 is SGHRS, CDR2 YFSETQ, per germline. The CDR3 contains 16 residues.

The chain carries TRBV6-5 and TRBJ2-2; 9 bases align to TRBD1. The CDR3 totals 17 residues. Germline V gives CDR1 MNHEY, CDR2 SVGAGI. Germline trimming cut 0 bases from V and 6 bases from J; bases unmatched to any gene: 8. CDR3 loop: CASSYSSGQGYAGELFF. DNA for the CDR3: TGTGCCAGCAGTTACTCGTCGGGACAGGGTTACGCCGGGGAGCTGTTTTTT.

There are a few counts of this clonotype. The CDR3 spells CASSVAGQGDADTQYF. The CDR3 nucleotides read TGTGCCAGCAGCGTAGCTGGGCAGGGGGACGCAGATACGCAGTATTTT. The genes are TRBV9 and TRBJ2-3, with 7 bases that match TRBD1. V shed 0 bases and J 4 bases; nucleotides not matched to a gene: 8. CDR3 size: 16 residues. CDR1 is SGDLS, CDR2 YYNGEE, per germline.

This clonotype was found a few times. The chain couples TRBV12-3 or TRBV12-4 to TRBJ1-3; D possibly corresponds to TRBD1 (5 bases). V was clipped by 6 bases and J by 4 bases, with 13 bases between them. The CDR3 runs to 14 residues. The CDR3 coding sequence is TGTGCCAGCAGACACGGGGCGCGGGGAAACACCATATATTTT. Translation: CASRHGARGNTIYF.

J is TRBJ2-6 and V is TRBV2, with D unclear. V was pared by 6 bases and J by 0 bases, with 9 bases between. This CDR3 region has 15 residues. Germline V gives CDR1 SNHLY, CDR2 FYNNEI. CDR3 region: CASRRESSGANVLTF. For the CDR3, the DNA is TGTGCCAGCAGGCGAGAGAGCTCTGGGGCCAACGTCCTGACTTTC.

The chain carries TRBV11-2 and TRBJ1-2; D is perhaps TRBD1 (6 bases). CDR1 and CDR2 (germline): SGHAT, FQNNGV. V lost 5 bases, J lost 4 bases, and 11 bases lay in between. The CDR3 runs to 13 residues. The CDR3 sequence is CASSMDSAYGYTF. In nucleotides, the CDR3 is TGTGCCAGCAGCATGGACAGCGCCTATGGCTACACCTTC.

The DNA for the CDR3 is TGTGCCAGCAGCCCGTACGGACAGGGGGCGAACACCGGGGAGCTGTTTTTT. It specifies CASSPYGQGANTGELFF. This chain uses TRBV7-2 with TRBJ2-2; TRBD1 aligns across 10 bases. The CDR3 loop spans 17 amino acids. The V gene's germline CDR1 is SGHTA and CDR2 FQGNSA. With 5 bases clipped from V and 0 bases from J, the junction kept 6 bases outside the gene matches.

This clonotype appeared a single time. V usage is TRBV4-1 and J usage is TRBJ1-3; unclear D gene. Germline V gene lookup returns CDR1 MGHRA and CDR2 YSYEKL. The CDR3 spans 14 residues. V was trimmed by 6 bases and J by 5 bases, leaving 14 bases between them. Here the CDR3 DNA reads TGCGCCAGCAGGGAGGGAGGGTTGAGAAACACCATATATTTT. It codes for CASREGGLRNTIYF.

The CDR3 bases are TGTGCCAGCAGCCTCACAGGGGGTCTTCAGCCCCAGCATTTT. It translates to CASSLTGGLQPQHF. J is TRBJ1-5 and V is TRBV5-5; 8 bases fit TRBD1. This CDR3 region has 14 residues. V shed 4 bases, J shed 6 bases, and the junction held 6 bases outside the gene matches. The V gene's germline CDR1 is SGHKS and CDR2 YYEKEE (reference sequence).

The chain recombines TRBV6-1 with TRBJ2-1; the match to TRBD2 covers 14 bases. The length of the CDR3 is 16 residues. V was pared by 5 bases and J by 4 bases, with 4 bases of the junction left unmatched. Germline V gene sequence: CDR1 MNHNS, CDR2 SASEGT. The CDR3: CASSRTSGRSYNEQFF. The CDR3 bases are TGTGCCAGCAGTCGGACTAGCGGGAGGTCTTACAATGAGCAGTTCTTC.

The chain joins TRBV5-1 to TRBJ2-5, with unresolved D. Germline V gene lookup returns CDR1 SGHRS and CDR2 YFSETQ. V shed 5 bases and J shed 4 bases, with 15 bases lying between them. The CDR3 has 14 residues. Written as DNA, the CDR3 is TGCGCCAGCAGTAGTTCGGGCTGGGGAGAGACCCAGTACTTC. Translating gives CASSSSGWGETQYF.

J is TRBJ2-4 and V is TRBV20-1, with 10 positions matching TRBD1. Per germline, CDR1 DFQATT and CDR2 SNEGSKA (reference sequence). The CDR3 is 16 amino acids. V trimming: 6 bases; J trimming: 3 bases; junction bases outside the gene matches: 11. This CDR3 is CSAPPSRTGGKNIQYF. For the CDR3, the DNA is TGCAGTGCCCCTCCTTCACGGACAGGGGGCAAAAACATTCAGTACTTC.

The J gene is TRBJ2-1, the V gene TRBV7-9; D call uncertain. The CDR3 is made up of 15 amino acids. CDR1 and CDR2 from the germline V gene are SEHNR and FQNEAQ (reference sequence). Trimming shortened V by 6 bases and J by 8 bases, and 20 bases separated the two germline ends. In DNA form, the CDR3 reads TGTGCCAGCAGGCTGACCTTGGGAACGTCCGATGAGCAGTTCTTC. As protein: CASRLTLGTSDEQFF.

J is TRBJ2-7 and V is TRBV27; TRBD1 or TRBD2 may be the D gene (5 bases each). CDR1 MNHEY and CDR2 SMNVEV come from the germline V gene (reference sequence). This CDR3 is built from 13 residues. V gave up 6 bases and J gave up 7 bases, with 16 bases separating them. The CDR3 protein is CASRDIAEGEQYF. In DNA form, the CDR3 reads TGTGCCAGCAGGGACATTGCCGAGGGGGAGCAGTACTTC.

The chain combines TRBV5-1 with TRBJ2-1; the D is unclear. Germline assignment: CDR1 SGHRS and CDR2 YFSETQ. The CDR3 has 16 amino acids. Trimming cost V 2 bases and J 0 bases, with 12 bases left between them. The CDR3 here is CASSFPVFGSYNEQFF. The DNA of the CDR3 is TGCGCCAGCAGCTTCCCCGTATTCGGCTCCTACAATGAGCAGTTCTTC.

The count of this clonotype is one. The chain carries TRBV5-1 and TRBJ2-3, with TRBD1 identical over 10 bases. CDR1 is SGHRS and CDR2 is YFSETQ in the germline V gene. CDR3 length equals 17 residues. The J segment lost 3 bases and the V segment lost 2 bases, leaving 9 bases of the junction unmatched. The CDR3, as DNA: TGCGCCAGCAGCTTAACGGGACAGGGGTTTGGAACAGATACGCAGTATTTT. This gives the protein CASSLTGQGFGTDTQYF.